This T cell receptor (beta chain) was sequenced during a study of blood T cell repertoires in COVID-19. In the study overall: The United States, Italy and Spain supplied acute and convalescent COVID-19 samples. T cells, B-cell-depleted T cells, or PBMCs provided the cDNA or gDNA that served as material.

Per the authors' pipeline: Cell counts per sample came from amplifying reference gene primers. Method: immunoSEQ multiplex PCR; TCRdb's copy keeps in-frame clones and lacks some. V and J calls and clone size are given by that table; D and trimming were obtained from the DNA. The sample includes 200,000 to 300,000 clones, 80% to 90% of them seen just once. The CDR3 has 16 residues. Looked up from germline, CDR1 is KGHDR and CDR2 is SFDVKD. V lost 1 base to trimming and J lost 8 bases, with 17 bases between them. Source material: peripheral blood. The V and J genes are TRBV24-1 and TRBJ2-1; D may be TRBD2 (7 bases). This sequence originates from a woman in her thirties or forties with acute or convalescent COVID-19. Written as DNA, the CDR3 is TGTGCCACCAGTGATTTAGGGGGGGGAGTAATTTATGAGCAGTTCTTC. Translated, it gives CATSDLGGGVIYEQFF.